The 6 T cell receptor beta chains below were found in one sample sequenced in a study of blood T cell repertoires in COVID-19. The data were produced by immunoSEQ multiplex PCR, yet TCRdb's version contains in-frame clones alone and is incomplete. The sample carries 240,000 or so clones, roughly 80% recorded once. What was sequenced was peripheral blood. The receptors here all came from a woman younger than 35 with acute or convalescent COVID-19.

This chain links TRBV5-1 with TRBJ2-1, with D perhaps TRBD2 (5 bases). Germline V gives CDR1 SGHRS, CDR2 YFSETQ. The CDR3 sequence is 13 residues long. V lost 2 bases and J 8 bases, leaving 11 bases between the germline ends. CDR3 residues: CASSFARGYEQFF. In DNA, the CDR3 is TGCGCCAGCAGCTTCGCTAGAGGGTATGAGCAGTTCTTC.

This chain uses TRBV6-5 with TRBJ1-2, with a weak D call TRBD1 (5 bases). Germline CDR1 and CDR2: MNHEY and SVGAGI. The V gene lost 7 bases and the J gene lost 2 bases, with 11 bases spanning the gap. The CDR3 is made up of 13 amino acids. The chain's CDR3 is CASKETVNYGYTF. CDR3 bases: TGTGCCAGCAAAGAGACAGTGAACTATGGCTACACCTTC.

The chain couples TRBV30 to TRBJ1-2, with 9 bases aligning to TRBD1. The germline CDR1 and CDR2 sequences are GTSNPN and SVGIG (reference sequence). The V segment lost 5 bases and the J segment 1 base; nucleotides outside the gene matches: 2. The CDR3 length is 13 residues. CDR3 sequence reads: CAWRTGDNYGYTF. CDR3 bases: TGTGCCTGGCGGACAGGGGATAACTATGGCTACACCTTC.

This clone was recorded many times. The V call is TRBV9, the J call TRBJ2-5; 7 bases match TRBD1. CDR1 is SGDLS and CDR2 is YYNGEE in the germline V gene. J gave up 4 bases and V 4 bases, and 10 bases lay outside the gene matches. This CDR3 has 15 residues. The CDR3 DNA reads as TGTGCCAGCAGCCCCCATGAAAACAGGGGAGAGACCCAGTACTTC. Its protein is CASSPHENRGETQYF.

This clone was recorded a few times. The genes are TRBV5-1 and TRBJ1-1, with D unclear. Germline loops: CDR1 SGHRS, CDR2 YFSETQ. CDR3 length: 13 amino acids. V lost 3 bases to trimming and J lost 1 base, with 7 bases between them. The CDR3 reads CASSSPGNTEAFF. CDR3 bases: TGCGCCAGCAGCTCGCCAGGGAACACTGAAGCTTTCTTT.

This clone was recorded only once. The chain is built from TRBV30 and TRBJ2-7; 8 bases line up with TRBD2. The length of the CDR3 is 16 residues. Losses at the gene ends were 3 bases for V and 2 bases for J; bases not matched to a gene: 12. In germline, CDR1 is GTSNPN, CDR2 SVGIG (reference sequence). CDR3 sequence (DNA): TGTGCCTGGAGCGGAGCGGGAGCCGTTAGGCCCTACGAGCAGTACTTC. Translated: CAWSGAGAVRPYEQYF.